Detailed here is one T cell receptor (beta chain). This clone's antigen is unknown. Base qualities are not at hand, and no much larger clone is one base apart. CD4+ T cells from unexposed donors were collected before the COVID-19 pandemic (2011-2018). After 10 to 11 days of culture, CD4+ T cells were isolated with the EasySep CD4+ T cell isolation kit. Unexposed donor CD4+ T cells were tested for reactivity to SARS-CoV-2 S and N and four common cold coronavirus spike pools, as cell number allowed. About 2 million PBMCs per well were cultured in IMDM with roughly 5% human AB serum and about 9.7 IU/ml IL-2. Half of the culture medium was replaced with fresh IL-2-containing medium on days 3 and 7. Triplicate replicate wells were generally used for each peptide culture condition. The leukapheresis product used for the unexposed donors was purchased from a commercial source. Ficoll-Paque PLUS gradient centrifugation was used to isolate PBMCs from either whole blood or leukapheresis product. PBMCs were either cryopreserved at -140 degrees C or used fresh in the expansion assay. The QIAamp Micro DNA Kit was used to extract genomic DNA from the CD4+ T cells.

Receptor libraries were prepared by the immunoSEQ multiplex PCR assay. Under the source paper's analysis protocol: Preprocessing removed nonproductive sequences and CDR3s not starting with C, not ending with F or W, or shorter than 7 amino acids. Antigen-specific clonotypes were called with the MANAFEST web app, based on expansion relative to reference and other culture wells. To be counted as positive, a clone had to show significant expansion compared with the reference culture, at an FDR below 0.05, in 2 of 3 replicate wells. For a clone to be considered positive, significant expansion relative to all other tandem wells and an odds ratio above 5 were also required. After three terminal residues were trimmed from each end, CDR3 homology was quantified as pairwise Levenshtein distance using the stringdist R package. The table was pulled from immuneACCESS by TCRdb, which kept in-frame rearrangements only. Such tables lose some clones; where checked, under half of the loss comes from unresolved V genes, and the rest has no known cause. Clonal size and the V and J genes are those of that table, whereas D and trimming came from the DNA. This sample has about 21,000 clones in its table, and around 80% of those were observed once. Of the sample, around a sixth is held by the ten largest clones.

This specimen comes from a study of CD4 T cells in relation to SARS-CoV-2 and coronaviruses (dated by TCRdb to about 2021). Concerning the study at large: In the ViraFEST assay, PBMCs were cultured with antigen for roughly 11 days, after which TCR beta CDR3s were sequenced to identify antigen-specific clonal expansions. At the level of individual TCR clonotypes, the study evaluated whether memory CD4+ T cells crossreact between the spike proteins of SARS-CoV-2 and those of common cold coronaviruses. An HIV-1 Nef peptide pool or a no-peptide culture served as the negative reference condition. For other donors in the study, expansion assays were sequenced with a different, Illumina-based TCR-beta assay. Shared crossreactive spike epitopes were mapped to their HLA restriction using patient-derived lymphoblastoid cell lines. The Adaptive Biotechnologies TCR-sequencing kit was used to sequence samples from three pre-COVID donors and the naive versus memory experiments, while other data came from Illumina-based sequencing. Overall study outcomes, separate from this receptor: Significantly weaker SARS-CoV-2-driven expansion was shown by crossreactive clones than by monoreactive clones, consistent with antigenic imprinting. Memory CD4+ clonotypes crossrecognizing SARS-CoV-2 and at least one common cold coronavirus spike were found in roughly 59% of donors. Small numbers of patients and of tested TCRs limited the study. Crossreactivity analysis centred on spike protein, so crossreactivity against other viral proteins was not assessed. Because no donor provided both pre-pandemic and post-infection samples, tracing the source of pre-existing responses was limited.

Reading from cysteine to phenylalanine, the CDR3 counts 15 amino acids. The read is trimmed to its CDR3 DNA, 45 bases read in frame from base 1. At the junction V is shortened by 5 bases and J by 5 bases; bases outside the gene matches: 11. CDR1 and CDR2 are read off the germline V gene (reference sequence) as LNHDA and SQIVND. The V gene is TRBV19 and the J gene is TRBJ2-7, and 8 junctional nucleotides match TRBD2. This clonotype was obtained from a human donor in good health. The sample comprised CD4+ T cells from PBMCs, cultured in vitro. The CDR3 loop reads CASSPGNSGINEQYF. The nucleotide sequence reads as follows: TGTGCCAGTAGTCCTGGAAATAGCGGGATCAACGAGCAGTACTTC.